This T cell receptor (beta chain) came from a study of shared clonotypes between healthy human individuals. Study summary: Aged between 18 and 49, the donors were a couple of women and a few men. Findings and limits, study-wide: Around 5% of naive CD4 clonotypes were common to several donors.

This table comes from immunoSEQ multiplex PCR, and its TCRdb copy is limited to in-frame clones, with some not included. Here the sample spans 2,100,000 or so clones, around 95% being singletons. The junction had 2 bases not matched to a gene; V was cut back by 3 bases and J by 5 bases. The length of the CDR3 is 15 residues. The V gene's germline CDR1 is LNHDA and CDR2 SQIVND (reference sequence). This clone was seen only once. What it recognizes is unknown. The chain is built from TRBV19 and TRBJ2-1; 12 bases map to TRBD2. The clonotype was recovered from a man aged 18 to 30 in good health. Sequencing was performed on naive CD4+ T cells sorted from blood. Regarding subset: CD45RA+ positively selected. The chain's CDR3 is CASSMRTSGNNEQFF. CDR3 nucleotides: TGTGCCAGTAGTATGCGGACTAGCGGGAACAATGAGCAGTTCTTC. Full variable domain (missing parts from reference TRBV19 and TRBJ2-1): DGGITQSPKYLFRKEGQNVTLSCEQNLNHDAMYWYRQDPGQGLRLIYYSQIVNDFQKGDIAEGYSVSREKKESFPLTVTSAQKNPTAFYLCASSMRTSGNNEQFFGPGTRLTVL.